This T cell receptor (beta chain) is drawn from a study of blood T cell repertoires in COVID-19. Generated by immunoSEQ multiplex PCR, the TCRdb table keeps only in-frame clones and is missing some. Found here are about 480,000 clones, nearly 90% of them singletons; the top ten hold approximately 2%. This CDR3 spans 16 amino acids. V trimming: 0 bases; J trimming: 8 bases; junction bases outside the gene matches: 8. Germline CDR1 is SGHNT and CDR2 is YYREEE (reference sequence). Participant age was roughly 18 to 95 years, and participants resided in fewer than 25 US areas. V gene TRBV5-4 combines with J gene TRBJ2-2; 9 bases align to TRBD2. This receptor was taken from a woman aged 18 to 35 with acute COVID-19. The source material was PBMCs or T cells enriched from blood (not recorded which). This chain's CDR3 is CASSLATYLAGGELFF. In DNA form, the CDR3 reads TGTGCCAGCAGCTTGGCCACTTACCTAGCGGGAGGGGAGCTGTTTTTT.